The 32 T cell receptor beta chains below were found in one sample sequenced in a study of response to subunit inactivated influenza vaccine. TCRdb ran MiXCR on the RT-PCR reads and lists one entry per CDR3 protein. The table has hundreds of thousands of distinct CDR3 sequences, 11% to 15% seen once; the top ten hold 7.6%. The sample consisted of PBMCs from blood, taken 14 to 15 days before vaccination. Receptor source: a man between 50 and 59 years old who received an inactivated influenza vaccine.

Many counts were recorded for this clonotype. This rearrangement joins TRBV5-1 to TRBJ2-1; 8 nucleotides match TRBD1. In germline, CDR1 is SGHRS, CDR2 YFSETQ. The CDR3 contains 17 residues. With V trimmed by 0 bases and J by 4 bases, 9 bases remained unmatched. In DNA form, the CDR3 reads TGCGCCAGCAGCTTGGAAACCAGGACAGGGTGGTACAATGAGCAGTTCTTC. This sequence encodes CASSLETRTGWYNEQFF.

In its sample, this clonotype was seen a few times. This chain uses TRBV5-6 with TRBJ1-1; no clear D. Trimming took 2 bases from V and 3 from J, leaving 11 bases between them. This CDR3 contains 14 residues. Looked up from germline, CDR1 is SGHDT and CDR2 is YYEEEE. In DNA form, the CDR3 reads TGTGCCAGCAGCTTTTCTGGGAGGTACACTGAAGCTTTCTTT. Protein product: CASSFSGRYTEAFF. The variable domain in full, completed from reference TRBV5-6 and TRBJ1-1, reads DAGVTQSPTHLIKTRGQQVTLRCSPKSGHDTVSWYQQALGQGPQFIFQYYEEEERQRGNFPDRFSGHQFPNYSSELNVNALLLGDSALYLCASSFSGRYTEAFFGQGTRLTVV.

This clonotype was seen ten or more times. V usage is TRBV7-4 and J usage is TRBJ2-1; 11 bases align to TRBD2. The CDR3 length is 17 residues. V lost 4 bases and J lost 1; bases outside the gene matches: 6. In germline, CDR1 is SGHVT, CDR2 SQSDAQ. The CDR3 sequence: CASSYPSGRFSYNEQFF. DNA for the CDR3: TGTGCCAGCAGCTACCCTAGCGGGAGGTTTTCCTACAATGAGCAGTTCTTC.

This rearrangement joins TRBV6-1 to TRBJ2-2; the D gene is possibly TRBD1 (8 bases). CDR1 is MNHNS, CDR2 SASEGT, per germline. The CDR3 length is 14 residues. Trimming shortened V by 6 bases and J by 7 bases, and 15 bases separated the two germline ends. CDR3 sequence: CASRKDREGGELFF. DNA of the CDR3: TGTGCCAGCAGAAAGGACAGGGAGGGCGGGGAGCTGTTTTTT.

The chain is built from TRBV14 and TRBJ2-5; tentatively, D is TRBD2 (6 bases). Germline CDR1 is SGHDN and CDR2 is FVKESK. The CDR3 runs to 15 residues. V lost 4 bases and J 0 bases, leaving 12 bases between the germline ends. This chain's CDR3 is CASSPGGSYQETQYF. The CDR3 DNA sequence: TGTGCCAGCAGCCCCGGGGGATCGTACCAAGAGACCCAGTACTTC. The full variable domain, in which reference TRBV14 and TRBJ2-5 provide the parts outside the CDR3, is EAGVTQFPSHSVIEKGQTVTLRCDPISGHDNLYWYRRVMGKEIKFLLHFVKESKQDESGMPNNRFLAERTGGTYSTLKVQPAELEDSGVYFCASSPGGSYQETQYFGPGTRLLVL.

This clonotype was counted only a few times. The chain links TRBV20-1 to TRBJ2-4; D not resolved. The CDR3 sequence is 13 residues long. The V end was cut by 5 bases, the J end by 7 bases, with 15 bases between. CDR1 and CDR2 (germline): DFQATT, SNEGSKA (reference sequence). The CDR3 region has the DNA TGCAGTGCTCCGGCCCGCAAAGGGAACATTCAGTACTTC. Encoded protein: CSAPARKGNIQYF.

The chain combines TRBV7-9 with TRBJ2-7; 9 nucleotides align to TRBD2. Germline trimming cut 1 base from V and 6 bases from J; bases unmatched to any gene: 7. The CDR3 totals 15 residues. Germline CDR1 is SEHNR and CDR2 is FQNEAQ (reference sequence). CDR3 DNA sequence: TGTGCCAGCAGCTTAGTAGTAGCGGGAGTTGTCGAGCAGTACTTC. Translated, it gives CASSLVVAGVVEQYF.

This clonotype was found many times. The chain uses TRBV29-1 and TRBJ2-3; the match to TRBD2 covers 7 bases. The CDR3 loop spans 17 amino acids. With 4 bases clipped from V and 2 bases from J, the junction kept 15 bases outside the gene matches. The germline V gene has CDR1 SQVTM and CDR2 ANQGSEA. CDR3 DNA sequence: TGCAGCGTTGGGGGGGGGTCCAGAAGATACATCACAGATACGCAGTATTTT. Its translation: CSVGGGSRRYITDTQYF.

The J gene is TRBJ1-2, the V gene TRBV20-1; D uncertain. V lost 6 bases to trimming and J lost 4 bases, with 15 bases between them. The germline CDR1 and CDR2 sequences are DFQATT and SNEGSKA (reference sequence). The CDR3 loop spans 13 amino acids. CDR3 residues: CSALRVGSYGYTF. The CDR3 region has the DNA TGCAGTGCCCTACGGGTCGGGTCCTATGGCTACACCTTC.

The chain has TRBV20-1 and TRBJ1-3; unclear D gene. Trimming removed 8 bases from V and 0 bases from J, with 11 bases in between. The germline gives CDR1 DFQATT, CDR2 SNEGSKA (reference sequence). The CDR3 has 13 residues. CDR3 DNA: TGCAGTCCTCAGAGTGCCTCTGGAAACACCATATATTTT. It translates to CSPQSASGNTIYF.

Ten or more counts support this clonotype. This chain uses TRBV9 with TRBJ2-5; 7 bases are shared with TRBD2. The length of the CDR3 is 13 residues. The J segment lost 7 bases and the V segment lost 3 bases, leaving 6 bases of the junction unmatched. Germline V gene lookup returns CDR1 SGDLS and CDR2 YYNGEE. In nucleotides, the CDR3 is TGTGCCAGCAGCGCCCCCGGGGGGTGGACCCAGTACTTC. Its translation: CASSAPGGWTQYF.

This clonotype was recorded a few times. The V gene is TRBV29-1, the J gene TRBJ2-7; tentative D call: TRBD1 (6 bases). This CDR3 is 13 amino acids long. Trimming cost V 6 bases and J 6 bases, with 18 bases left between them. Germline-derived CDR1 and CDR2 are SQVTM and ANQGSEA. CDR3: CSVATGTRGEQYF. The CDR3 coding sequence is TGCAGCGTGGCTACCGGGACAAGAGGCGAGCAGTACTTC.

At least ten counts were recorded for this clonotype. The rearrangement joins TRBV7-9 to TRBJ2-1; 11 nucleotides agree with TRBD2. The CDR3 sequence is 15 residues long. V shed 5 bases and J 5 bases; nucleotides not matched to a gene: 5. Germline lookup yields CDR1 SEHNR and CDR2 FQNEAQ (reference sequence). CDR3 protein: CASSKGLAEHNEQFF. In DNA, the CDR3 is TGTGCCAGCAGCAAGGGACTAGCGGAGCACAATGAGCAGTTCTTC.

A note on this clonotype: A read error may account for a junction end that differs from germline. The rearrangement joins TRBV12-3 or TRBV12-4 to TRBJ2-1; 9 bases map to TRBD1. This CDR3 comprises 15 residues. CDR3 protein: CASRLGQGNYNEQSF. Written as DNA, the CDR3 is TGTGCCAGCAGGTTGGGACAGGGAAACTACAATGAGCAGTCCTTC.

V usage is TRBV7-8 and J usage is TRBJ2-7, with 7 nucleotides matching TRBD2. Germline V gene sequence: CDR1 SGHVS, CDR2 FQNEAQ. Trimming cost V 8 bases and J 3 bases; bases outside gene matches: 10. This CDR3 has 14 amino acids. The CDR3 nucleotides read TGTGCCAGCCGACGGGAGGAAGGGGACTACGAGCAGTACTTC. It codes for CASRREEGDYEQYF.

This clonotype showed up just a few times. This chain uses TRBV25-1 with TRBJ2-7; 9 bases match TRBD2. With 4 bases clipped from V and 2 bases from J, the junction kept 6 bases outside the gene matches. Germline CDR1 reads MGHDK; CDR2 reads SYGVNS. There are 15 residues in the CDR3. The CDR3 DNA reads TGTGCCAGCAGTGGCCAGACTAGCGGAACCTACGAGCAGTACTTC. It yields the protein CASSGQTSGTYEQYF.

This clonotype was found a few times. This chain links TRBV10-2 with TRBJ2-5; TRBD2 is a possible D gene (5 bases). Trimming removed 6 bases at V and 5 bases at J, with 16 bases between. Germline V CDR1 and CDR2: WSHSY, SAAADI. CDR3 length: 14 amino acids. The CDR3 coding sequence is TGCGCCAGCAGCCCCCGACTAAAGCGTGAGACCCAGTACTTC. This translates into CASSPRLKRETQYF.

The chain links TRBV2 to TRBJ2-5, with D tentatively TRBD2 (6 bases). V lost 7 bases, J lost 4 bases, and 16 bases lay in between. CDR3 length equals 14 residues. Germline V CDR1 and CDR2: SNHLY, FYNNEI. CDR3 nucleotide sequence: TGTGCCAGCAAGGGACTTTCCGAGGGAGAGACCCAGTACTTC. The encoded protein is CASKGLSEGETQYF.

This clonotype was detected only a few times. The chain has TRBV7-9 and TRBJ2-3; TRBD1 might be the D (5 bases). V lost 1 base and J 4 bases, leaving 9 bases between the germline ends. CDR1 is SEHNR, CDR2 FQNEAQ, per germline (reference sequence). This CDR3 has 14 residues. The chain's CDR3 is CASSLDRQSDTQYF. CDR3 in DNA: TGTGCCAGCAGCTTAGACCGACAGTCAGATACGCAGTATTTT.

This rearrangement joins TRBV20-1 to TRBJ1-1; 7 positions agree with TRBD1. Germline loops: CDR1 DFQATT, CDR2 SNEGSKA (reference sequence). Trimming removed 6 bases from V and 2 bases from J; junction bases left unmatched: 9. The length of the CDR3 is 14 residues. CDR3 nucleotide sequence: TGCAGTGCCTCAAGACAGGGAGATAACACTGAAGCTTTCTTT. Encoded protein: CSASRQGDNTEAFF.

The V call is TRBV12-3 or TRBV12-4, the J call TRBJ2-7; D is unresolved. CDR3 length equals 12 residues. The V end lost 3 bases, the J end lost 7 bases, and 10 bases lay between the germline ends. Here the CDR3 DNA reads TGTGCCAGCAGTTTTACTATTAAAGAGCAGTACTTC. Amino acid sequence: CASSFTIKEQYF.

There are many counts of this clonotype. The V and J genes are TRBV20-1 and TRBJ2-7, with D maybe TRBD2 (5 bases). The CDR3 runs 14 residues. Germline CDR1 and CDR2: DFQATT and SNEGSKA (reference sequence). Trimming shortened V by 3 bases and J by 2 bases, and 14 bases separated the two germline ends. CDR3 nucleotides: TGCAGTGCTAGTAGGGCTACGGGGACCTACGAGCAGTACTTC. It specifies CSASRATGTYEQYF.

The table lists this clonotype with many counts. This chain links TRBV12-3 or TRBV12-4 with TRBJ2-7, with D perhaps assigned TRBD1 or TRBD2 (6 bases each). Trimming left V 5 bases short and J 3 bases short, with 11 bases between. The CDR3 runs to 13 residues. The CDR3: CASSPGEVYEQYF. CDR3 coding DNA: TGTGCCAGCAGTCCAGGGGAGGTCTACGAGCAGTACTTC.

A few counts support this clonotype. V is TRBV5-1 and J is TRBJ1-3, with unresolved D. Germline V gene lookup returns CDR1 SGHRS and CDR2 YFSETQ. This CDR3 has 12 amino acids. Trimming removed 5 bases at V and 4 bases at J, with 7 bases between. CDR3 region: CASRDQGNTIYF. The DNA of the CDR3 is TGCGCCAGCAGAGATCAGGGAAACACCATATATTTT.

This chain connects TRBV29-1 to TRBJ2-2, with D tentatively TRBD1 (5 bases). With 3 bases removed from V and 3 bases from J, the gap between germline ends came to 8 bases. From germline, CDR1 is SQVTM and CDR2 ANQGSEA. This CDR3 region has 13 residues. In DNA, the CDR3 is TGCAGCGTTGATAAGGGGCACACCGGGGAGCTGTTTTTT. It is translated as CSVDKGHTGELFF.

There are a few counts of this clonotype. The genes are TRBV19 and TRBJ1-1; 7 bases align to TRBD1. The length of the CDR3 is 15 residues. Germline-derived CDR1 and CDR2 are LNHDA and SQIVND (reference sequence). The V gene end was trimmed by 6 bases and the J gene end by 5 bases; junction bases not matched to a gene: 12. The CDR3 sequence: CASRLPQGRGTEAFF. The CDR3 coding sequence is TGTGCCAGTAGACTTCCACAGGGGAGAGGTACTGAAGCTTTCTTT.

This clonotype was detected many times. V gene TRBV11-2 combines with J gene TRBJ2-1; 11 positions match TRBD2. The CDR3 length is 15 residues. Germline assignment: CDR1 SGHAT and CDR2 FQNNGV. V trimming: 0 bases; J trimming: 5 bases; junction bases outside the gene matches: 0. The CDR3 reads CASSLELAGDNEQFF. CDR3 nucleotides: TGTGCCAGCAGCTTAGAACTAGCGGGAGACAATGAGCAGTTCTTC.

The J gene is TRBJ1-1, the V gene TRBV6-1; a weak D match, TRBD1 (6 bases). CDR3 size: 14 residues. The germline V gene encodes CDR1 MNHNS and CDR2 SASEGT. V lost 2 bases and J lost 4, with 11 bases in between. CDR3 residues: CASSEQGRPTEAFF. The DNA of the CDR3 is TGTGCCAGCAGTGAACAGGGGAGGCCCACTGAAGCTTTCTTT.

The chain couples TRBV30 to TRBJ2-2; 8 bases agree with TRBD1. Trimming took 5 bases from V and 5 from J; bases not matched to a gene: 7. The CDR3 length is 14 residues. Germline loops: CDR1 GTSNPN, CDR2 SVGIG (reference sequence). The DNA for the CDR3 is TGTGCCTGGGGACAGGGAGCGAGGACCGGGGAGCTGTTTTTT. Amino acids: CAWGQGARTGELFF. Full variable domain (rest looked up from reference TRBV30 and TRBJ2-2): SQTIHQWPATLVQPVGSPLSLECTVEGTSNPNLYWYRQAAGRGLQLLFYSVGIGQISSEVPQNLSASRPQDRQFILSSKKLLLSDSGFYLCAWGQGARTGELFFGEGSRLTVL.

This clonotype was observed a few times. CDR3 DNA sequence: TGTGCCAGCAGTTTAGCGGGAGGGCCGGAGGAGACCCAGTACTTC. It is translated as CASSLAGGPEETQYF. The V call is TRBV28, the J call TRBJ2-5; TRBD2 matches at 9 bases. Losses at the gene ends were 2 bases for V and 5 bases for J; bases not matched to a gene: 6. This CDR3 has 15 amino acids. In germline, CDR1 is MDHEN, CDR2 SYDVKM.

This clonotype was recorded a few times. DNA of the CDR3: TGTGCCTGGAGTGTACCCGGGGAGCTGTTTTTT. This gives the protein CAWSVPGELFF. The chain joins TRBV30 to TRBJ2-2, with no clear D. This CDR3 contains 11 residues. With 0 bases removed from V and 6 bases from J, the gap between germline ends came to 2 bases. Looked up from germline, CDR1 is GTSNPN and CDR2 is SVGIG (reference sequence). The full variable domain, completed using reference TRBV30 and TRBJ2-2, is SQTIHQWPATLVQPVGSPLSLECTVEGTSNPNLYWYRQAAGRGLQLLFYSVGIGQISSEVPQNLSASRPQDRQFILSSKKLLLSDSGFYLCAWSVPGELFFGEGSRLTVL.

In this sample, this clonotype turned up a few times. The chain has TRBV12-3 or TRBV12-4 and TRBJ2-2; no clear D. V was pared by 5 bases and J by 2 bases, with 9 bases between. This CDR3 comprises 14 residues. CDR3 nucleotides: TGTGCCAGCAGTCCATACACAAACACCGGGGAGCTGTTTTTT. This gives the protein CASSPYTNTGELFF.